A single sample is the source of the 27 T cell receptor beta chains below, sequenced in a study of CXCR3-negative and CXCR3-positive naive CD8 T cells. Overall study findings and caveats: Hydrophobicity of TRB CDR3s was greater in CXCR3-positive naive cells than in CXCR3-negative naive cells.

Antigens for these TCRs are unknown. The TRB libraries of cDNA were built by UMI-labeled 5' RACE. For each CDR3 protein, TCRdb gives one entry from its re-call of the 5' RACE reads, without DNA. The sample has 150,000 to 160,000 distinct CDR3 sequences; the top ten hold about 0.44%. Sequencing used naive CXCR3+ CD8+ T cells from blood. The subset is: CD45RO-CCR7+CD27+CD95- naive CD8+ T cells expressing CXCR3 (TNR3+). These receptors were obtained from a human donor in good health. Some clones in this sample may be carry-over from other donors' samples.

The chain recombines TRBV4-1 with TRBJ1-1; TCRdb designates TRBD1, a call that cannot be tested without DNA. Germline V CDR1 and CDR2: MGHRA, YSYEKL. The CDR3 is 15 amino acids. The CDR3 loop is CASSQATGTGGYAFF.

The CDR3 here is CASSLARGVTDTQYF. The rearrangement links TRBV7-9 to TRBJ2-3; TCRdb's assignment of TRBD1 cannot be checked, as there is no DNA. Germline-derived CDR1 and CDR2 are SEHNR and FQNEAQ (reference sequence). The CDR3 length is 15 residues. The full variable domain, completed using reference TRBV7-9 and TRBJ2-3, is DTGVSQNPRHKITKRGQNVTFRCDPISEHNRLYWYRQTLGQGPEFLTYFQNEAQLEKSRLLSDRFSAERPKGSFSTLEIQRTEQGDSAMYLCASSLARGVTDTQYFGPGTRLTVL.

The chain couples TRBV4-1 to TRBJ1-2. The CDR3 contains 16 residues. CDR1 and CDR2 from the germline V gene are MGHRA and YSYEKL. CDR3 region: CASSQERAPTAYGYTF.

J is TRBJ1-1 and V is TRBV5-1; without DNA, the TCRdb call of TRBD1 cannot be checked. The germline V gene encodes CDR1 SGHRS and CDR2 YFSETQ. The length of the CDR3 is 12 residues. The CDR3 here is CASRTGNTEAFF.

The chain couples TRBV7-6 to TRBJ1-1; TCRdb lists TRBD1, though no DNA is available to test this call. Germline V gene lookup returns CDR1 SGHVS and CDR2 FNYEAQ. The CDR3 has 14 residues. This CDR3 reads CASSTGTGHTEAFF.

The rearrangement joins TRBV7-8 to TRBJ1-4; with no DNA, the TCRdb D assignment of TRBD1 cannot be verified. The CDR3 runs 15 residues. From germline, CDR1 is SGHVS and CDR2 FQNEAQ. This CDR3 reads CASSLVIQGDEKLFF.

Here the CDR3 reads CSVGGTSGYEQYF. The rearrangement joins TRBV29-1 to TRBJ2-7; lacking DNA, the TRBD2 call made by TCRdb goes unchecked. Germline CDR1 is SQVTM and CDR2 is ANQGSEA. The CDR3 runs 13 residues.

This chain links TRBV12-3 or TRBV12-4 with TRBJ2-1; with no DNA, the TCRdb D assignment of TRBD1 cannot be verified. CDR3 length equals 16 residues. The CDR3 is CASSLRGRWGPNEQFF.

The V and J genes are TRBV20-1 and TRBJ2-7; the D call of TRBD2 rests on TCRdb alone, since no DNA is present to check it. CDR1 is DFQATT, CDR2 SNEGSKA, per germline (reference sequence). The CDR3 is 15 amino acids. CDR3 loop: CSARAASGPNYEQYF.

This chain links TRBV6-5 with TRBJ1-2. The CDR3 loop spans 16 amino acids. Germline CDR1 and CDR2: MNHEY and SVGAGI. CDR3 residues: CASSYFPRRANYGYTF.

The CDR3 is CSAENLGGMNTEAFF. The chain employs TRBV20-1 and TRBJ1-1; TCRdb outputs TRBD1, but without DNA this stays unchecked. This CDR3 region has 15 residues. The germline CDR1 and CDR2 sequences are DFQATT and SNEGSKA (reference sequence).

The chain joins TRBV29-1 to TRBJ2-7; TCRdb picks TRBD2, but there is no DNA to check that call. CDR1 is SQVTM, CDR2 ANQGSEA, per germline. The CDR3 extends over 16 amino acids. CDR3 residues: CSVAGLPGLAYDEQYF.

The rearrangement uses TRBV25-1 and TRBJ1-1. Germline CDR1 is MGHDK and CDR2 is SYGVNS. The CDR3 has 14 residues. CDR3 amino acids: CASMLQGPNTEAFF.

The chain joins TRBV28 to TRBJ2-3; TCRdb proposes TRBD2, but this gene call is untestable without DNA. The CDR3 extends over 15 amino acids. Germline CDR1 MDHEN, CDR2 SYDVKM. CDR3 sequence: CASSRLAGAPDTQYF.

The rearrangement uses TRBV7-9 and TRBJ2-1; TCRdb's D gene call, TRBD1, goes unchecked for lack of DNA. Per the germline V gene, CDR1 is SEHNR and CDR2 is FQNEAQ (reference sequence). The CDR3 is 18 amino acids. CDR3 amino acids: CASSFRGSTREGYNEQFF.

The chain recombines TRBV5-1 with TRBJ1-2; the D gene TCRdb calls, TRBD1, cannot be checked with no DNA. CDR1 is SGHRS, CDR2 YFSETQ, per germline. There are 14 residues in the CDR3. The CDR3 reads CASSLDRGFDGYTF.

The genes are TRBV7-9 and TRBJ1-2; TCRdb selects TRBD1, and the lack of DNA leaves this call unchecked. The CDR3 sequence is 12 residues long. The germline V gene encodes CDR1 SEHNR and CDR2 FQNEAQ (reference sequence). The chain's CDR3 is CASSSLPGGYTF.

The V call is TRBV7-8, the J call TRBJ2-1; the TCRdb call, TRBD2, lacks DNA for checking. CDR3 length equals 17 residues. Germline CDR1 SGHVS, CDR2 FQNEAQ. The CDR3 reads CASSPGGSRGTYNEQFF. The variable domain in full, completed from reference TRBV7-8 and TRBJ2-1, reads GAGVSQSPRYKVAKRGQDVALRCDPISGHVSLFWYQQALGQGPEFLTYFQNEAQLDKSGLPSDRFFAERPEGSVSTLKIQRTQQEDSAVYLCASSPGGSRGTYNEQFFGPGTRLTVL.

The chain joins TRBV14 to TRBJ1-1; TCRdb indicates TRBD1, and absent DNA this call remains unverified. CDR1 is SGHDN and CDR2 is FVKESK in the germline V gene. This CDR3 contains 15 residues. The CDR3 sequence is CASSPMDRGGSEAFF.

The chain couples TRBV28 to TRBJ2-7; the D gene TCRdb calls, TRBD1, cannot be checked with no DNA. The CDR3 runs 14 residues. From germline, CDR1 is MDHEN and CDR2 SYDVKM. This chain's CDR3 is CASNTGTVSYEQYF.

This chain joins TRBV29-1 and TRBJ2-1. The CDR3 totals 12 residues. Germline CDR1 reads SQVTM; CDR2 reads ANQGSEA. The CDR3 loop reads CSVEWSYPEQFF.

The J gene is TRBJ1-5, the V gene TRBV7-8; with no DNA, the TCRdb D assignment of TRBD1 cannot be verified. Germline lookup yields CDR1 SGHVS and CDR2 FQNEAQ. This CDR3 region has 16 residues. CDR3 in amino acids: CASSLAPQGSNQPQHF.

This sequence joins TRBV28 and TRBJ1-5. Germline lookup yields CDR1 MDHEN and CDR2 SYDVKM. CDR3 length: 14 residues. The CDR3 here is CASSPDLSNQPQHF.

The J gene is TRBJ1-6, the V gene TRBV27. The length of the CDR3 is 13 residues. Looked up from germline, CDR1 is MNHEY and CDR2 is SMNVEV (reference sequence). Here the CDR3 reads CASSYGSHSPLHF.

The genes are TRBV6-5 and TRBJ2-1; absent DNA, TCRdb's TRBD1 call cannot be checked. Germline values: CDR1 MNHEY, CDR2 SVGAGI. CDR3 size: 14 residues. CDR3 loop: CASSYWPLRIGQFF.

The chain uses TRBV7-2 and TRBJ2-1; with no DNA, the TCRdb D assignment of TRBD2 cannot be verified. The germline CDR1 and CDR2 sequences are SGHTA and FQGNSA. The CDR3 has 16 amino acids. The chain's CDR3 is CASSLSGLAGGNEQFF.

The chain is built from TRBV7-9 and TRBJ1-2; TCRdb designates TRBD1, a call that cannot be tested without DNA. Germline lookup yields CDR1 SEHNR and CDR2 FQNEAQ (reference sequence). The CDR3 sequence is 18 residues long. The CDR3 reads CASSDTRGTGTGILGYTF.